The 24 T cell receptor beta chains given below trace back to one sample, sequenced in a study of blood T cell repertoires in COVID-19. Some clones are missing from TCRdb's copy, which holds only in-frame ones; the method was immunoSEQ multiplex PCR. Among 250,000 or so clones listed, about 87% were seen once. Source material: peripheral blood. These receptors were obtained from a woman aged 55-69 years with COVID-19, enrolled during active disease.

There are a few counts of this clone. The CDR3 sequence is CASSVGARGDTQYF. CDR3 nucleotides: TGTGCCAGTAGTGTGGGGGCGCGAGGAGATACGCAGTATTTT. The V call is TRBV19, the J call TRBJ2-3, with a possible D match to TRBD1 (6 bases). Trimming removed 5 bases at V and 5 bases at J, with 14 bases between. The CDR3 is made up of 14 amino acids. CDR1 and CDR2 (germline): LNHDA, SQIVND (reference sequence). Full variable domain (outside the CDR3, taken from reference TRBV19 and TRBJ2-3): DGGITQSPKYLFRKEGQNVTLSCEQNLNHDAMYWYRQDPGQGLRLIYYSQIVNDFQKGDIAEGYSVSREKKESFPLTVTSAQKNPTAFYLCASSVGARGDTQYFGPGTRLTVL.

The chain combines TRBV29-1 with TRBJ2-7; 8 bases line up with TRBD2. The CDR3 extends over 15 amino acids. The trim removed 4 bases at V and 1 base at J, leaving 9 bases unmatched. Germline assignment: CDR1 SQVTM and CDR2 ANQGSEA. Here the CDR3 reads CSVVWREARSYEQYF. The CDR3, as DNA: TGCAGCGTTGTCTGGCGGGAGGCTCGTTCCTACGAGCAGTACTTC.

Points on this clone: The identical CDR3 is also encoded by other nucleotide sequences in the sample. The chain employs TRBV7-2 and TRBJ2-1; D is ambiguous. Germline CDR1 SGHTA, CDR2 FQGNSA. V shed 5 bases and J shed 0 bases, with 8 bases lying between them. The CDR3 has 14 residues. The CDR3 here is CASSRGSSYNEQFF. The CDR3 DNA reads as TGTGCCAGCAGCCGCGGTAGCTCCTACAATGAGCAGTTCTTC.

V usage is TRBV6-6 and J usage is TRBJ1-5; D perhaps matches TRBD1 (5 bases). Trimming shortened V by 6 bases and J by 5 bases, and 14 bases separated the two germline ends. Germline V gene sequence: CDR1 MNHNY, CDR2 SVGAGI (reference sequence). CDR3 length equals 14 residues. This chain's CDR3 is CASRTGGEDQPQHF. CDR3 nucleotides: TGTGCCAGCAGGACCGGGGGTGAGGATCAGCCCCAGCATTTT.

The J gene is TRBJ1-4, the V gene TRBV9; TRBD1 agrees at 11 bases. V gave up 3 bases and J gave up 5 bases; unmatched junction bases: 6. The germline CDR1 and CDR2 sequences are SGDLS and YYNGEE. CDR3 length: 16 residues. CDR3 loop: CASSAGQGAGNEKLFF. In DNA, the CDR3 is TGTGCCAGCAGCGCTGGACAGGGGGCGGGAAATGAAAAACTGTTTTTT.

The rearrangement uses TRBV5-4 and TRBJ1-1; possibly TRBD1 for D (6 bases). CDR1 SGHNT and CDR2 YYREEE come from the germline V gene (reference sequence). The length of the CDR3 is 18 residues. V dropped 3 bases and J dropped 1 base, with 22 bases sitting between them. CDR3: CASSSPLTGMRTNTEAFF. The DNA for the CDR3 is TGTGCCAGCAGCTCGCCCTTAACAGGGATGAGAACGAACACTGAAGCTTTCTTT. Full variable domain (outside the CDR3, taken from reference TRBV5-4 and TRBJ1-1): ETGVTQSPTHLIKTRGQQVTLRCSSQSGHNTVSWYQQALGQGPQFIFQYYREEENGRGNFPPRFSGLQFPNYSSELNVNALELDDSALYLCASSSPLTGMRTNTEAFFGQGTRLTVV.

The V call is TRBV4-1, the J call TRBJ1-2, with TRBD1 matching 8 bases. This CDR3 is 14 amino acids long. V shed 3 bases and J 7 bases; nucleotides not matched to a gene: 7. The germline CDR1 and CDR2 sequences are MGHRA and YSYEKL. The CDR3 protein is CASSQDGQGGGYTF. The CDR3 bases are TGCGCCAGCAGCCAGGACGGACAGGGAGGTGGCTACACCTTC.

The J gene is TRBJ2-7, the V gene TRBV20-1; D ambiguous. Germline assignment: CDR1 DFQATT and CDR2 SNEGSKA (reference sequence). Between the trimmed V and J ends, which lost 3 bases and 6 bases, there was a span of 12 bases. This CDR3 spans 12 amino acids. CDR3 residues: CSASSVNGEQYF. In DNA form, the CDR3 reads TGCAGTGCTAGTTCGGTCAACGGCGAGCAGTACTTC.

This chain connects TRBV19 to TRBJ2-5; tentatively, D is TRBD1 (6 bases). The CDR3 is made up of 16 amino acids. Trimming removed 3 bases from V and 4 bases from J, with 18 bases in between. Germline V gives CDR1 LNHDA, CDR2 SQIVND (reference sequence). Here the CDR3 reads CASSIGHREGGETQYF. Written as DNA, the CDR3 is TGTGCCAGTAGTATTGGTCACAGGGAAGGAGGAGAGACCCAGTACTTC.

The table lists this clone with a count of one. This sequence joins TRBV28 and TRBJ2-7; 7 nucleotides align to TRBD1. V gave up 6 bases and J gave up 0 bases; unmatched junction bases: 8. Looked up from germline, CDR1 is MDHEN and CDR2 is SYDVKM. This CDR3 contains 15 residues. The CDR3 reads CASSLVGQTSYEQYF. CDR3 in DNA: TGTGCCAGCAGCCTCGTGGGACAGACCTCCTACGAGCAGTACTTC.

This clone showed up just once. V gene TRBV24-1 combines with J gene TRBJ1-5; D uncertain. V was pared by 11 bases and J by 4 bases, with 26 bases between. The CDR3 sequence is 17 residues long. CDR1 and CDR2 from the germline V gene are KGHDR and SFDVKD. The CDR3 sequence: CARQLRNPRGMNQPQHF. DNA of the CDR3: TGTGCCAGACAATTGCGGAACCCCCGGGGTATGAATCAGCCCCAGCATTTT.

V is TRBV7-3 and J is TRBJ2-5, with 12 bases aligning to TRBD1. V was clipped by 0 bases and J by 4 bases; unmatched bases: 3. The CDR3 consists of 16 residues. Per germline, CDR1 SGHTA and CDR2 FQGTGA. The CDR3 DNA reads as TGTGCCAGCAGCTTAACGGGACAGGGGGCGGGAGAGACCCAGTACTTC. Amino acid sequence: CASSLTGQGAGETQYF.

The V gene is TRBV27, the J gene TRBJ1-2; TRBD1 matches 7 bases. Germline lookup yields CDR1 MNHEY and CDR2 SMNVEV (reference sequence). The J segment lost 3 bases and the V segment lost 10 bases, leaving 11 bases of the junction unmatched. This CDR3 has 14 amino acids. CDR3 coding DNA: TGTGCCACAAGGGACAGAGGCTTCCACTATGGCTACACCTTC. Protein product: CATRDRGFHYGYTF.

The chain is built from TRBV4-3 and TRBJ2-7, with D maybe TRBD1 (6 bases). CDR1 and CDR2 from the germline V gene are LGHNA and YSLEER. Between the trimmed V and J ends, which lost 1 base and 2 bases, there was a span of 12 bases. This CDR3 spans 15 amino acids. This CDR3 reads CASSQGQAPAYEQYF. The CDR3 DNA is TGCGCCAGCAGCCAAGGACAGGCGCCGGCCTACGAGCAGTACTTC.

The V call is TRBV7-9, the J call TRBJ1-1; the match to TRBD1 covers 9 bases. The length of the CDR3 is 14 residues. V lost 5 bases, J lost 4 bases, and 5 bases stayed unmatched. Germline V gene sequence: CDR1 SEHNR, CDR2 FQNEAQ (reference sequence). The CDR3 DNA reads as TGTGCCAGCAGCGCCGGGACAGGGCGCACTGAAGCTTTCTTT. It is translated as CASSAGTGRTEAFF.

This clone showed up just a few times. The chain combines TRBV28 with TRBJ2-7; D is possibly TRBD1 (6 bases). Germline assignment: CDR1 MDHEN and CDR2 SYDVKM. V was trimmed by 6 bases and J by 2 bases, leaving 14 bases between them. The CDR3 spans 14 residues. CDR3 sequence: CASRKTGGAYEQYF. Here the CDR3 DNA reads TGTGCCAGCAGAAAGACAGGTGGGGCCTACGAGCAGTACTTC.

The rearrangement links TRBV7-8 to TRBJ2-7, with a tentative D call TRBD2 (6 bases). The germline CDR1 and CDR2 sequences are SGHVS and FQNEAQ. V was shortened by 5 bases and J by 2 bases, with 16 bases between the two germline ends. CDR3 length: 15 amino acids. DNA of the CDR3: TGTGCCAGCAGCACGACCGGGAGCCCGACCTACGAGCAGTACTTC. It codes for CASSTTGSPTYEQYF.

The rearrangement joins TRBV28 to TRBJ1-3; no clear D gene. Germline V gene data show CDR1 as MDHEN and CDR2 as SYDVKM. The CDR3 extends over 16 amino acids. V was shortened by 7 bases and J by 0 bases, with 16 bases between the two germline ends. In DNA form, the CDR3 reads TGTGCCAGCACCCACCCACTGAGGGCCTCTGGAAACACCATATATTTT. Translating it yields CASTHPLRASGNTIYF.

This chain connects TRBV5-4 to TRBJ1-1, with 9 bases that match TRBD1. This CDR3 is built from 19 residues. With 4 bases clipped from V and 0 bases from J, the junction kept 16 bases outside the gene matches. From germline, CDR1 is SGHNT and CDR2 YYREEE (reference sequence). CDR3 bases: TGTGCCAGCAGCCGGAAGTGGGGCACAGGGGGCAGAGTGAACACTGAAGCTTTCTTT. Protein: CASSRKWGTGGRVNTEAFF. Complete variable domain (other parts from reference TRBV5-4 and TRBJ1-1): ETGVTQSPTHLIKTRGQQVTLRCSSQSGHNTVSWYQQALGQGPQFIFQYYREEENGRGNFPPRFSGLQFPNYSSELNVNALELDDSALYLCASSRKWGTGGRVNTEAFFGQGTRLTVV.

The chain joins TRBV12-3 or TRBV12-4 to TRBJ1-2, with D maybe TRBD1 (6 bases). The CDR3 runs to 13 residues. V was shortened by 0 bases and J by 5 bases, with 7 bases between the two germline ends. CDR3 nucleotide sequence: TGTGCCAGCAGTTTAGCGAGGGGGTATGGCTACACCTTC. Translating gives CASSLARGYGYTF.

The chain employs TRBV5-3 and TRBJ2-7; a weak D match, TRBD2 (6 bases). TRBV5-3 carries the ORF label, with uncertain function. V dropped 4 bases and J dropped 2 bases, with 10 bases sitting between them. The CDR3 is 13 residues long. CDR3 bases: TGTGCCAGAAGCCCTCGCGGGGCCTACGAGCAGTACTTC. This encodes CARSPRGAYEQYF.

This sequence joins TRBV6-5 and TRBJ1-4; no definite D call. V gave up 6 bases and J gave up 5 bases, with 7 bases separating them. Germline V gene sequence: CDR1 MNHEY, CDR2 SVGAGI. This CDR3 spans 12 amino acids. CDR3 protein: CASRPGNEKLFF. CDR3 nucleotide sequence: TGTGCCAGCAGGCCGGGGAATGAAAAACTGTTTTTT.

J is TRBJ1-1 and V is TRBV5-4, with D unclear. The CDR3 spans 14 residues. Per the germline V gene, CDR1 is SGHNT and CDR2 is YYREEE (reference sequence). V lost 1 base to trimming and J lost 6 bases, with 13 bases between them. The CDR3 reads CASSLPQRAAEAFF. CDR3 DNA: TGTGCCAGCAGCTTGCCGCAGAGGGCCGCTGAAGCTTTCTTT.

The rearrangement links TRBV5-1 to TRBJ1-1; D is ambiguous. Germline loops: CDR1 SGHRS, CDR2 YFSETQ. The V gene lost 4 bases and the J gene lost 5 bases, with 18 bases spanning the gap. This CDR3 comprises 15 residues. In DNA form, the CDR3 reads TGCGCCAGCAGCACCGAAGGAGGGAGAGTGACTGAAGCTTTCTTT. This encodes CASSTEGGRVTEAFF.